Following are 30 T cell receptor beta chains from one sample sequenced in a study of blood T cell repertoires in COVID-19. Clones were sequenced by immunoSEQ multiplex PCR, and TCRdb holds only the in-frame ones, with some missing. The sample holds fewer than 250,000 clones; about 86% are singletons and the top ten take roughly 7.6%. The sequenced material came from peripheral blood. The receptors come from a woman between 50 and 59 years old with acute or convalescent COVID-19.

The chain employs TRBV5-4 and TRBJ2-7; the match to TRBD2 covers 12 bases. CDR3 length: 15 amino acids. Germline CDR1 SGHNT, CDR2 YYREEE (reference sequence). The ends lost 4 bases at V and 2 bases at J; junction bases unmatched: 4. The CDR3 protein is CASSNLAGGTYEQYF. CDR3 bases: TGTGCCAGCAGCAATCTAGCGGGAGGGACCTACGAGCAGTACTTC.

This clone has only a few counts. The V gene is TRBV6-5, the J gene TRBJ1-5, with no clear D. The CDR3 is 12 residues long. Trimming stripped 6 bases from V and 8 bases from J, with 11 bases between. Germline V gene data show CDR1 as MNHEY and CDR2 as SVGAGI. The CDR3, as DNA: TGTGCCAGCAGCCACCTAGGAGAGCCCCAGCATTTT. The encoded protein is CASSHLGEPQHF.

This chain uses TRBV28 with TRBJ1-5; D is uncertain. The CDR3 consists of 12 residues. Between the trimmed V and J ends, which lost 5 bases and 4 bases, there was a span of 6 bases. Germline V gene data show CDR1 as MDHEN and CDR2 as SYDVKM. The CDR3 reads CASSIVNQPQHF. The DNA for the CDR3 is TGTGCCAGCAGTATCGTAAATCAGCCCCAGCATTTT.

The chain joins TRBV24-1 to TRBJ2-1, with 7 bases identical to TRBD1. Germline CDR1 KGHDR, CDR2 SFDVKD. The CDR3 runs to 15 residues. J lost 7 bases, V lost 7 bases, and 12 bases had no gene match. The CDR3 loop is CATSTGTEVGNEQFF. The CDR3 nucleotides read TGTGCCACCAGCACCGGGACAGAGGTTGGGAATGAGCAGTTCTTC.

CDR3 DNA: TGTGCCAGCAGCTCCCAGGGACTAGCGGGAGTGGTGTACGAGCAGTACTTC. It codes for CASSSQGLAGVVYEQYF. The chain recombines TRBV3-1 (or the pseudogene TRBV3-2) with TRBJ2-7; TRBD2 matches 14 bases. The CDR3 contains 17 residues. Germline V gene data show CDR1 as LGHDT and CDR2 as YNNKEL (reference sequence). The V and J ends lost 5 bases and 4 bases, in that order; junction bases with no gene match: 10.

The chain links TRBV7-8 to TRBJ2-7; D gene ambiguous. There are 12 residues in the CDR3. V dropped 0 bases and J dropped 5 bases, with 5 bases sitting between them. In germline, CDR1 is SGHVS, CDR2 FQNEAQ. The CDR3 here is CASSLASNEQYF. The CDR3 nucleotides are TGTGCCAGCAGCTTAGCGTCCAACGAGCAGTACTTC.

V usage is TRBV19 and J usage is TRBJ2-1; 9 bases align to TRBD2. The CDR3 is 15 residues long. Germline assignment: CDR1 LNHDA and CDR2 SQIVND (reference sequence). The ends lost 5 bases at V and 8 bases at J; junction bases unmatched: 10. The CDR3 sequence: CASSPLAGRADEQFF. CDR3 nucleotide sequence: TGTGCCAGTAGTCCTCTAGCGGGGAGGGCGGATGAGCAGTTCTTC.

The V gene is TRBV5-4, the J gene TRBJ1-4; 11 nucleotides line up with TRBD1. Trimming at V came to 1 base and at J to 3 bases, leaving 5 bases not matched to a gene. This CDR3 spans 17 amino acids. Germline CDR1 SGHNT, CDR2 YYREEE (reference sequence). CDR3 in DNA: TGTGCCAGCAGCTTGTATGGACAGGGGGCGGCTAATGAAAAACTGTTTTTT. It is translated as CASSLYGQGAANEKLFF.

The genes are TRBV25-1 and TRBJ1-3; 7 bases are a match to TRBD1. V gave up 4 bases and J gave up 4 bases; unmatched junction bases: 10. Germline loops: CDR1 MGHDK, CDR2 SYGVNS. CDR3 length: 16 residues. The DNA of the CDR3 is TGTGCCAGCAGTGCAACGACAGGGATACGAGGAAACACCATATATTTT. Protein sequence: CASSATTGIRGNTIYF.

V usage is TRBV28 and J usage is TRBJ2-7; 10 nucleotides agree with TRBD2. The CDR3 spans 14 residues. The germline CDR1 and CDR2 sequences are MDHEN and SYDVKM. Trimming at V came to 2 bases and at J to 5 bases, leaving 3 bases not matched to a gene. In nucleotides, the CDR3 is TGTGCCAGCAGTTTACTTCTAGCGGGAGACGAGCAGTACTTC. Residues: CASSLLLAGDEQYF.

The CDR3 nucleotides are TGTGCCAGCAGATCCCGACAGGGTAGGGCCGAGCAGTACTTC. It encodes CASRSRQGRAEQYF. The gene calls are TRBV6-5 and TRBJ2-7; 7 bases are shared with TRBD1. V lost 6 bases, J lost 6 bases, and 11 bases stayed unmatched. CDR1 and CDR2 from the germline V gene are MNHEY and SVGAGI. CDR3 length equals 14 residues.

The chain is built from TRBV24-1 and TRBJ1-2; D is possibly TRBD1 (6 bases). V was shortened by 4 bases and J by 4 bases, with 9 bases between the two germline ends. There are 13 residues in the CDR3. Germline V gives CDR1 KGHDR, CDR2 SFDVKD. The CDR3 region has the DNA TGTGCCACCAGTGAGTGGGGGCTCTATGGCTACACCTTC. Amino acids: CATSEWGLYGYTF.

The chain employs TRBV5-1 and TRBJ1-6; D might be TRBD1 (6 bases). The CDR3 has 14 amino acids. In germline, CDR1 is SGHRS, CDR2 YFSETQ. The V end was cut by 4 bases, the J end by 7 bases, with 12 bases between. This CDR3 is CASSGDKTNSPLHF. The CDR3 DNA is TGCGCCAGCAGCGGGGACAAGACGAATTCACCCCTCCACTTT.

This clone was counted only a few times. V gene TRBV15 combines with J gene TRBJ1-6; TRBD1 matches 9 bases. J was trimmed by 7 bases and V by 4 bases; bases with no gene match: 11. The CDR3 runs to 17 residues. Germline V CDR1 and CDR2: LNHNV, YYDKDF (reference sequence). The CDR3 protein is CATSTRTGAFTNSPLHF. For the CDR3, the DNA is TGTGCCACCAGCACTCGGACAGGGGCCTTTACAAATTCACCCCTCCACTTT.

V usage is TRBV28 and J usage is TRBJ1-1, with a tentative D call TRBD1 (6 bases). There are 15 residues in the CDR3. Germline CDR1 reads MDHEN; CDR2 reads SYDVKM. V dropped 5 bases and J dropped 1 base, with 14 bases sitting between them. In nucleotides, the CDR3 is TGTGCCAGCAGTCTGGGACAAGAGTGGAACACTGAAGCTTTCTTT. Translated: CASSLGQEWNTEAFF.

This sequence joins TRBV28 and TRBJ2-1; D may be TRBD2 (6 bases). The CDR3 length is 15 residues. CDR1 is MDHEN, CDR2 SYDVKM, per germline. Trimming pared 8 bases from V and 2 bases from J, leaving 16 bases between. The CDR3 nucleotides read TGTGCCAGCCGTAAAGCGGGCGCGGCCTACAATGAGCAGTTCTTC. This sequence encodes CASRKAGAAYNEQFF.

The chain links TRBV10-1 to TRBJ2-3; TRBD2 agrees at 15 bases. This CDR3 comprises 15 residues. Germline V gives CDR1 WNHNN, CDR2 SYGVQD (reference sequence). The V and J ends lost 4 bases and 5 bases, in that order; junction bases with no gene match: 1. CDR3 DNA: TGCGCCAGCAGTGGGGGACTAGCGGGAGGAGATACGCAGTATTTT. Amino acid sequence: CASSGGLAGGDTQYF.

The CDR3 reads CASSLEGTRGSEQFF. The CDR3, as DNA: TGTGCCAGCAGCTTAGAGGGGACCCGGGGGAGTGAGCAGTTCTTC. V usage is TRBV7-2 and J usage is TRBJ2-1; a weak D match, TRBD2 (6 bases). The germline V gene has CDR1 SGHTA and CDR2 FQGNSA. There are 15 residues in the CDR3. The V gene lost 1 base and the J gene lost 9 bases, with 16 bases spanning the gap.

CDR3 DNA sequence: TGTGCCAGCACCCCTAGTGGGTCGGGAGGGCAAGGCGGTACGCAGTATTTT. This sequence encodes CASTPSGSGGQGGTQYF. The V gene is TRBV7-6, the J gene TRBJ2-3; 8 bases line up with TRBD2. CDR3 length: 17 amino acids. The V gene end was trimmed by 7 bases and the J gene end by 8 bases; junction bases not matched to a gene: 20. Germline V lookup: CDR1 SGHVS, CDR2 FNYEAQ.

This clone was picked up a small number of times. This chain links TRBV28 with TRBJ2-2; the match to TRBD2 covers 13 bases. Trimming cost V 5 bases and J 6 bases; bases outside gene matches: 6. The CDR3 has 16 residues. Germline loops: CDR1 MDHEN, CDR2 SYDVKM. CDR3 loop: CASSPPGLAGAGELFF. The CDR3 DNA is TGTGCCAGCAGTCCCCCCGGACTAGCGGGAGCCGGGGAGCTGTTTTTT. Variable domain in full (rest from reference TRBV28 and TRBJ2-2): DVKVTQSSRYLVKRTGEKVFLECVQDMDHENMFWYRQDPGLGLRLIYFSYDVKMKEKGDIPEGYSVSREKKERFSLILESASTNQTSMYLCASSPPGLAGAGELFFGEGSRLTVL.

The rearrangement links TRBV27 to TRBJ2-7; TRBD2 matches at 8 bases. The CDR3 has 13 amino acids. V trimming: 8 bases; J trimming: 5 bases; junction bases outside the gene matches: 8. Per germline, CDR1 MNHEY and CDR2 SMNVEV (reference sequence). In DNA, the CDR3 is TGTGCCAGCGGGGGACTAGGGGAGCACGAGCAGTACTTC. It encodes CASGGLGEHEQYF.

The chain is built from TRBV28 and TRBJ1-1; D may be TRBD1 (6 bases). V lost 7 bases to trimming and J lost 1 base, with 16 bases between them. This CDR3 contains 15 residues. Germline CDR1 is MDHEN and CDR2 is SYDVKM. The CDR3 DNA reads as TGTGCCAGCAACCTTGGGGGGGCTAGGAACACTGAAGCTTTCTTT. It translates to CASNLGGARNTEAFF.

The J gene is TRBJ2-7, the V gene TRBV7-3, with D perhaps TRBD2 (5 bases). CDR1 SGHTA and CDR2 FQGTGA come from the germline V gene. The length of the CDR3 is 13 residues. Trimming removed 6 bases at V and 4 bases at J, with 13 bases between. The CDR3 sequence: CASSSDQGYEQYF. The DNA for the CDR3 is TGTGCCAGCAGTAGCGACCAAGGGTACGAGCAGTACTTC.

The chain uses TRBV28 and TRBJ1-1; D not certain. The CDR3 length is 13 residues. The V gene lost 5 bases and the J gene lost 1 base, with 8 bases spanning the gap. From germline, CDR1 is MDHEN and CDR2 SYDVKM. Written as DNA, the CDR3 is TGTGCCAGCAGTCCCCGGGGGAACACTGAAGCTTTCTTT. This translates into CASSPRGNTEAFF.

CDR3 residues: CAIREQGSSGNTIYF. The DNA of the CDR3 is TGTGCCATCAGGGAACAGGGTAGTTCTGGAAACACCATATATTTT. This chain links TRBV10-3 with TRBJ1-3, with a possible D match to TRBD1 (6 bases). This CDR3 region has 15 residues. CDR1 ENHRY and CDR2 SYGVKD come from the germline V gene. Trimming pared 6 bases from V and 1 base from J, leaving 13 bases between.

The chain links TRBV7-8 to TRBJ1-2; the D gene is possibly TRBD1 (6 bases). From germline, CDR1 is SGHVS and CDR2 FQNEAQ. Trimming cost V 5 bases and J 2 bases, with 15 bases left between them. The CDR3 spans 15 residues. This CDR3 is CASSRRDTRNYGYTF. The CDR3 nucleotides are TGTGCCAGCAGCCGACGGGACACCCGCAACTATGGCTACACCTTC.

J is TRBJ2-5 and V is TRBV13; TRBD2 matches at 7 bases. The trim removed 6 bases at V and 1 base at J, leaving 8 bases unmatched. This CDR3 has 15 residues. The germline V gene has CDR1 PRHDT and CDR2 FYEKMQ (reference sequence). In nucleotides, the CDR3 is TGTGCCAGCAGACCGGCGGGAGACGGCCAAGAGACCCAGTACTTC. Its translation: CASRPAGDGQETQYF.

The chain joins TRBV2 to TRBJ1-2, with D hard to call. Deletions cut 4 bases from V and 4 bases from J, with 13 bases between. The V gene's germline CDR1 is SNHLY and CDR2 FYNNEI. The CDR3 length is 14 residues. The CDR3 protein is CASSGFTVSYGYTF. The CDR3 bases are TGTGCCAGCAGTGGTTTCACGGTCTCCTATGGCTACACCTTC.

For this clone: At one boundary the junction diverges from the germline segment, which might be a read error. J is TRBJ2-6 and V is TRBV6-5; TRBD1 matches 8 bases. Per germline, CDR1 MNHEY and CDR2 SVGAGI. There are 14 residues in the CDR3. The CDR3 DNA follows: TGTGCCGGAGCGACAGGGGTTGGGACCAACGTCCTGACTTTC. Translating gives CAGATGVGTNVLTF.

V is TRBV27 and J is TRBJ2-1; TRBD2 matches at 10 bases. CDR1 is MNHEY and CDR2 is SMNVEV in the germline V gene (reference sequence). The V and J ends lost 5 bases and 6 bases, in that order; junction bases with no gene match: 7. The CDR3 covers 15 residues. CDR3 sequence reads: CASSPRTSGLNEQFF. DNA of the CDR3: TGTGCCAGCAGTCCAAGGACTAGCGGCCTCAATGAGCAGTTCTTC.